This is a list of T cell receptor beta chains from one sample in a study of response to subunit inactivated influenza vaccine. MiXCR was run by TCRdb on the RT-PCR reads, yielding one entry per CDR3 protein. Here the sample spans more than 600,000 distinct CDR3 sequences, about a fifth being singletons. Here the sequenced sample was PBMCs from blood, taken 4 to 6 days after vaccination. These receptors were obtained from a man in his forties or fifties who received an inactivated influenza vaccine. The CDR3 runs from the conserved cysteine through the conserved F or W. Each record gives: CDR3 DNA, CDR3 protein, V gene, D gene, J gene, clone size. The D gene is left open where the match is weak. Rows may omit the clone size; those that give it use once, few, many or a size class.

CDR3nt: TGTGCCAGCAGTTCGATCATACTAGCGGGGGGGCCAAATACGCAGTATTTT
CDR3aa: CASSSIILAGGPNTQYF
v_gene: TRBV28
d_gene: TRBD2
j_gene: TRBJ2-3
abundance: few

CDR3nt: TGTGCCAGCAGCCCCTCTGGGGCAACTAATGAAAAACTGTTTTTT
CDR3aa: CASSPSGATNEKLFF
v_gene: TRBV5-6
d_gene: NA
j_gene: TRBJ1-4
abundance: once

CDR3nt: TGTGCCATCAGTTCTACCGGGACAACGAGCCCGCCGAAGCCTTACGAGCAGTACTTC
CDR3aa: CAISSTGTTSPPKPYEQYF
v_gene: TRBV10-3
d_gene: NA
j_gene: TRBJ2-7
abundance: few

CDR3nt: TGCGCCAGCAATCCAGACCCGAGCACAGATACGCAGTATTTT
CDR3aa: CASNPDPSTDTQYF
v_gene: TRBV5-1
d_gene: NA
j_gene: TRBJ2-3
abundance: few

CDR3nt: TGTGCCAGCAGTTCCGGACCCTACGAGCAGTACTTC
CDR3aa: CASSSGPYEQYF
v_gene: TRBV7-2
d_gene: NA
j_gene: TRBJ2-7
abundance: many

CDR3nt: TGTGCCGGGGGGGACCCCCCATTGGAGCAGTACTTC
CDR3aa: CAGGDPPLEQYF
v_gene: TRBV10-3
d_gene: TRBD2
j_gene: TRBJ2-7
abundance: NA

CDR3nt: TGTGCCAGCAGGGGGTCCGGAGAGCAGTACTTC
CDR3aa: CASRGSGEQYF
v_gene: TRBV14
d_gene: NA
j_gene: TRBJ2-7
abundance: NA

CDR3nt: TGCAGTGCTCGTCTTCCGGGACTAGCGTGGTATACGCAGTATTTT
CDR3aa: CSARLPGLAWYTQYF
v_gene: TRBV20-1
d_gene: TRBD2
j_gene: TRBJ2-3
abundance: NA

CDR3nt: TGTGCCACCTCCCAAACGTTGTCAGGCTACAATGAGCAGTTCTTC
CDR3aa: CATSQTLSGYNEQFF
v_gene: TRBV3-1
d_gene: NA
j_gene: TRBJ2-1
abundance: once

CDR3nt: TGTGCCAGCAGCCAGACCGGGAAATCCCAGCATTTT
CDR3aa: CASSQTGKSQHF
v_gene: TRBV25-1
d_gene: NA
j_gene: TRBJ1-5
abundance: NA

CDR3nt: TGCAGCGTTGAAGATGAAGACGGATACACCTTC
CDR3aa: CSVEDEDGYTF
v_gene: TRBV29-1
d_gene: NA
j_gene: TRBJ1-2
abundance: NA

CDR3nt: TGTGCCAGCACCCCAAGTGGCTACCTTGGCGAGCAGTACTTC
CDR3aa: CASTPSGYLGEQYF
v_gene: TRBV6-4
d_gene: NA
j_gene: TRBJ2-7
abundance: once

CDR3nt: TGCGCCAGCAGCTTGTTTGACAGTAGCACAGATACGCAGTATTTT
CDR3aa: CASSLFDSSTDTQYF
v_gene: TRBV5-1
d_gene: NA
j_gene: TRBJ2-3
abundance: few

CDR3nt: TGCAGCGGGTACAGGGAGGGTCGGACCCAGTACTTC
CDR3aa: CSGYREGRTQYF
v_gene: TRBV29-1
d_gene: NA
j_gene: TRBJ2-5
abundance: NA

CDR3nt: TGTGCCAGCAGCTTGGACCCGGACCCATTCTATGGCTACACCTTC
CDR3aa: CASSLDPDPFYGYTF
v_gene: TRBV5-5
d_gene: NA
j_gene: TRBJ1-2
abundance: many

CDR3nt: TGTGCCAGCAACCCCCTAACAGACAGGGACTACGAGCAGTACTTC
CDR3aa: CASNPLTDRDYEQYF
v_gene: TRBV7-9
d_gene: TRBD1
j_gene: TRBJ2-7
abundance: few

CDR3nt: TGTGCCAGCAGCGGGCCAGGGTGGGGACTAGCGGGCGCCCGCTTCTCAGATACGCAGTATTTT
CDR3aa: CASSGPGWGLAGARFSDTQYF
v_gene: TRBV13
d_gene: TRBD2
j_gene: TRBJ2-3
abundance: once

CDR3nt: TGCAGTGCTAGGCCGGGGGCAAACGCTGAAGCTTTCTTT
CDR3aa: CSARPGANAEAFF
v_gene: TRBV20-1
d_gene: NA
j_gene: TRBJ1-1
abundance: NA